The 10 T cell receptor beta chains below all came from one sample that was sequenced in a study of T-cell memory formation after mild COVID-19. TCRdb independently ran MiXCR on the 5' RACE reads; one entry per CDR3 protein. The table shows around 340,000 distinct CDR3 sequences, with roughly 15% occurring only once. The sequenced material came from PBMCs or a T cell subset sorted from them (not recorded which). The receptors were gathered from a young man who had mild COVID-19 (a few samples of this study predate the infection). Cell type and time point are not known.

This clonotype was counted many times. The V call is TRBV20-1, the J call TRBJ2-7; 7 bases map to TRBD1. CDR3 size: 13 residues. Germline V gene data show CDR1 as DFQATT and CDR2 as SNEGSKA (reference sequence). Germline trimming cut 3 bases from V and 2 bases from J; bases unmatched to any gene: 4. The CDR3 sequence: CSARDRFTYEQYF. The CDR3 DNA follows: TGCAGTGCTAGGGACAGGTTTACCTACGAGCAGTACTTC.

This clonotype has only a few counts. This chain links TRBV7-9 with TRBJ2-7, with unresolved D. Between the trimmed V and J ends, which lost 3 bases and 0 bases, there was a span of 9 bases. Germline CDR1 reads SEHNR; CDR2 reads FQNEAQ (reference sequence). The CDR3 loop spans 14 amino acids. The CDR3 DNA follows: TGTGCCAGCAGCTTGCTGAGCTACTCCTACGAGCAGTACTTC. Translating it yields CASSLLSYSYEQYF.

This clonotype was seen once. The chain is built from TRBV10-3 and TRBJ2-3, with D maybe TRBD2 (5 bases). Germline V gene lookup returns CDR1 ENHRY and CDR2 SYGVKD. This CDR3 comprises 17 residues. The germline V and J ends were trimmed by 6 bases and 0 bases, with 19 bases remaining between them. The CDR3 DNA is TGTGCCATCAGAGAAAGCGATGAGGGAACTAGCACAGATACGCAGTATTTT. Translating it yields CAIRESDEGTSTDTQYF.

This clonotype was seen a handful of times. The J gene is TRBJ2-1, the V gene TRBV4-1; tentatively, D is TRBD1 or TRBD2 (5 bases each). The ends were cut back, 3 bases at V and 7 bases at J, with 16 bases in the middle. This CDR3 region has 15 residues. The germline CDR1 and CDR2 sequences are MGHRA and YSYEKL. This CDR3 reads CASSHLHGARNEQFF. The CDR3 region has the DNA TGCGCCAGCAGCCACCTGCACGGGGCGCGTAATGAGCAGTTCTTC.

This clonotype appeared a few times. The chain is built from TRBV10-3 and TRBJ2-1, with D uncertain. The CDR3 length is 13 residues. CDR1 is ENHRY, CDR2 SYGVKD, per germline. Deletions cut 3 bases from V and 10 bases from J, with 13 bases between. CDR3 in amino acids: CAISERSEVEQFF. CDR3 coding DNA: TGTGCCATCAGTGAAAGGAGCGAGGTCGAGCAGTTCTTC.

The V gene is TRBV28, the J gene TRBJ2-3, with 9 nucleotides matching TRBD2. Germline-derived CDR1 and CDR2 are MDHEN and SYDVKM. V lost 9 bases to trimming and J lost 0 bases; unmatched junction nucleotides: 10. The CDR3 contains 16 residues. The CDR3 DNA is TGTGCCAGGGAAGCGGGGGGACCTTCTAGCACAGATACGCAGTATTTT. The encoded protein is CAREAGGPSSTDTQYF.

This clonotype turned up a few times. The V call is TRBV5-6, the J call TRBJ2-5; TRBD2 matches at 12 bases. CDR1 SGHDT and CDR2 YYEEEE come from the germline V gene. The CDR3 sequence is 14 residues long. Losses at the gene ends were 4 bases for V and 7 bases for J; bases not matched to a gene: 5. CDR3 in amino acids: CASSIRLAGVTQYF. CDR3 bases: TGTGCCAGCAGCATCAGACTAGCGGGAGTGACCCAGTACTTC.

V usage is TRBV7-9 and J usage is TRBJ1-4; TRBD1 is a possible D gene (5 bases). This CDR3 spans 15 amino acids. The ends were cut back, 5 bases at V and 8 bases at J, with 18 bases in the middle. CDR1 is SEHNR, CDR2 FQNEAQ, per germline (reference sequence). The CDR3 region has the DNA TGTGCCAGCAGCCGGCGACAGATTGGTGGGGAAAAACTGTTTTTT. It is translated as CASSRRQIGGEKLFF.

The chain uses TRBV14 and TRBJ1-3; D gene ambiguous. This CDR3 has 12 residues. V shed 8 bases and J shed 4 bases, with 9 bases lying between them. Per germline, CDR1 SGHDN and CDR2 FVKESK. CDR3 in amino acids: CASRGNGNTIYF. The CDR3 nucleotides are TGTGCCAGCCGGGGTAACGGAAACACCATATATTTT.

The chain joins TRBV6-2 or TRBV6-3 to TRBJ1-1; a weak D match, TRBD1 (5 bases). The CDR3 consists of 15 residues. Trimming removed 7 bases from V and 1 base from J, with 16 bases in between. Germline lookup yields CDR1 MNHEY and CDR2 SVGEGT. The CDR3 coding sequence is TGTGCCAGCACCCCCCCTGGGGGTCGGAACACTGAAGCTTTCTTT. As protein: CASTPPGGRNTEAFF.